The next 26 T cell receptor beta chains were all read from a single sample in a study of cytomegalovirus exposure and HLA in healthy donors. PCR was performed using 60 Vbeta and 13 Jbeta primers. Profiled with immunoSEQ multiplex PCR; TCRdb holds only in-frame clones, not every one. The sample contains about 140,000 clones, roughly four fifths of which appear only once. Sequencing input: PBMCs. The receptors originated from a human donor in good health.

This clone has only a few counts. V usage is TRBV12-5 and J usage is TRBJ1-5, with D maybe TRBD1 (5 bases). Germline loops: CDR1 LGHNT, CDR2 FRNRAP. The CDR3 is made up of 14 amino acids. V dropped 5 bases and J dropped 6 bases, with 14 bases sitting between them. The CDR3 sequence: CASGRSGGGQPQHF. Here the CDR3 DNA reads TGTGCTAGTGGTAGGTCTGGGGGGGGTCAGCCCCAGCATTTT.

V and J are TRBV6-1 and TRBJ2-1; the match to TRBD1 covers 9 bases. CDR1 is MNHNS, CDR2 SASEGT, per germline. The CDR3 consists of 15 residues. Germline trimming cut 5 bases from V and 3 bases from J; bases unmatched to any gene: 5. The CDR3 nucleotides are TGTGCCAGCAGTAATCCGGGACAGGGCTACAATGAGCAGTTCTTC. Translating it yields CASSNPGQGYNEQFF.

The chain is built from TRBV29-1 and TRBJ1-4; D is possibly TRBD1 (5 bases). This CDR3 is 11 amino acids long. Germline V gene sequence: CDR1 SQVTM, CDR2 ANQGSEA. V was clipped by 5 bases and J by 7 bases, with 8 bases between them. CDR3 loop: CSVWGGEKLFF. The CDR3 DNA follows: TGCAGCGTTTGGGGCGGTGAAAAACTGTTTTTT.

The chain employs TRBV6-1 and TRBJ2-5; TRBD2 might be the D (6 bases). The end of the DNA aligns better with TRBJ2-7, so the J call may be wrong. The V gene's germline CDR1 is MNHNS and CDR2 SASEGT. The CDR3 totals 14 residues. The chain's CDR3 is CASNLGGQTYEQYF. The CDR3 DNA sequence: TGTGCCAGCAATCTGGGAGGCCAGACCTACGAGCAGTACTTC.

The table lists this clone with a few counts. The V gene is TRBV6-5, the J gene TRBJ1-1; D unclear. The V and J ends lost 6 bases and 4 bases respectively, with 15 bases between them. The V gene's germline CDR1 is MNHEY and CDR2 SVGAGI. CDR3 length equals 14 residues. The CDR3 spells CASSPREDGTEAFF. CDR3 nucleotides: TGTGCCAGCAGCCCGAGGGAAGATGGCACTGAAGCTTTCTTT.

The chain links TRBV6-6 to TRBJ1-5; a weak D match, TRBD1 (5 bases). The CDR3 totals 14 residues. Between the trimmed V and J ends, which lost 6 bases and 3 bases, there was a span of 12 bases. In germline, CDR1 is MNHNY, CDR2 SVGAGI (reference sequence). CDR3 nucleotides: TGTGCCAGCAGACCCGGACAAATCAATCAGCCCCAGCATTTT. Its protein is CASRPGQINQPQHF.

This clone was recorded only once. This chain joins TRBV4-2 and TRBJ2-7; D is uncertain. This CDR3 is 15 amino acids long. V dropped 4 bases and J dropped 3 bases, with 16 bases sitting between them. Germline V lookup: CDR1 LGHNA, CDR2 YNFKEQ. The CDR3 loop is CASSRAGLQSYEQYF. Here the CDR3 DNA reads TGTGCCAGCAGCCGCGCTGGGCTCCAAAGCTACGAGCAGTACTTC.

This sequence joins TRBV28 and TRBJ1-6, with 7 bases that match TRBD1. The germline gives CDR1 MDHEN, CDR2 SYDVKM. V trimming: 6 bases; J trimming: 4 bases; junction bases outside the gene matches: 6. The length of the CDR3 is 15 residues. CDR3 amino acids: CASRAGGPYNSPLHF. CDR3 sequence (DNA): TGTGCCAGCAGAGCAGGGGGTCCGTATAATTCACCCCTCCACTTT.

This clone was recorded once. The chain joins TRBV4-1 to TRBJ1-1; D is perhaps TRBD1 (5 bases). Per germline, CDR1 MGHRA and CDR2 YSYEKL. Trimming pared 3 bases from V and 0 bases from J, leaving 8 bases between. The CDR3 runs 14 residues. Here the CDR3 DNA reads TGCGCCAGCAGCCAGGGGCCAATGAACACTGAAGCTTTCTTT. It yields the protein CASSQGPMNTEAFF.

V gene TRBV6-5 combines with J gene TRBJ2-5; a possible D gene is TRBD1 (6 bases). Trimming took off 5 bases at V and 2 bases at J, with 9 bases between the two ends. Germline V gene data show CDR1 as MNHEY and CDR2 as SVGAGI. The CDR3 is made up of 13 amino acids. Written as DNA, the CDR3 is TGTGCCAGCAGTGTACAGGGTCAAGAGACCCAGTACTTC. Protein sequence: CASSVQGQETQYF.

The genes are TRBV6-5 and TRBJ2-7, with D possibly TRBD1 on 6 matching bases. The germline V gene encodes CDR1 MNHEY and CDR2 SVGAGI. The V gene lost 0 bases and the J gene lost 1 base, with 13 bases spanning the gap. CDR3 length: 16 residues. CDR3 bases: TGTGCCAGCAGTTACTCTGGGGGTAGGGGGTCCTACGAGCAGTACTTC. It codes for CASSYSGGRGSYEQYF.

The CDR3 spells CASNLGRRGTGELFF. Written as DNA, the CDR3 is TGTGCCAGCAATCTGGGGCGTCGTGGAACCGGGGAGCTGTTTTTT. J is TRBJ2-2 and V is TRBV2; TRBD1 might be the D (5 bases). With 7 bases removed from V and 5 bases from J, the gap between germline ends came to 17 bases. The germline CDR1 and CDR2 sequences are SNHLY and FYNNEI. The CDR3 totals 15 residues. The full variable domain, completed using reference TRBV2 and TRBJ2-2, is EPEVTQTPSHQVTQMGQEVILRCVPISNHLYFYWYRQILGQKVEFLVSFYNNEISEKSEIFDDQFSVERPDGSNFTLKIRSTKLEDSAMYFCASNLGRRGTGELFFGEGSRLTVL.

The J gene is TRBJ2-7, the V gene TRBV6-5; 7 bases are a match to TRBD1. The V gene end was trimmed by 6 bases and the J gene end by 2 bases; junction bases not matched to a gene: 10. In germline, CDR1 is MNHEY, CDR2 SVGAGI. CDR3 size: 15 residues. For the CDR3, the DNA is TGTGCCAGCAGGAGTGACAGGGTTGCAGCCTACGAGCAGTACTTC. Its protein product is CASRSDRVAAYEQYF.

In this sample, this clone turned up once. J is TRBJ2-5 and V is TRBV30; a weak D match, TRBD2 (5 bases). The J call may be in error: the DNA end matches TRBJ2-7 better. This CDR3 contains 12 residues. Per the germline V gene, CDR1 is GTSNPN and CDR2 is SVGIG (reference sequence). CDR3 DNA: TGTGCCTGGAGTCCCGGGGAGAACGAGCAGTACTTC. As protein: CAWSPGENEQYF.

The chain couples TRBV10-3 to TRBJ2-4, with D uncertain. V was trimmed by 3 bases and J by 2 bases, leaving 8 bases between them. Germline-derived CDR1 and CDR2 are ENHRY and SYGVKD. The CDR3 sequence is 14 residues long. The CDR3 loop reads CAISDPRTKNIQYF. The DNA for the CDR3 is TGTGCCATCAGTGATCCCAGGACCAAAAACATTCAGTACTTC.

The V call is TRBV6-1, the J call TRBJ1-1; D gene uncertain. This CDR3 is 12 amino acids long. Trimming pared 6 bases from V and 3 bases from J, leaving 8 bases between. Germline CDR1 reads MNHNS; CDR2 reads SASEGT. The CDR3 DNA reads TGTGCCAGCAGGGGCCCCTACACTGAAGCTTTCTTT. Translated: CASRGPYTEAFF.

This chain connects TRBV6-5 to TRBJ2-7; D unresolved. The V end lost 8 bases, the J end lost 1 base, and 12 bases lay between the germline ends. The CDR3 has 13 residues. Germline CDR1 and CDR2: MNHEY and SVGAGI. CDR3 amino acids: CASSYGASYEQYF. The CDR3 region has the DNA TGTGCCAGCTCGTACGGTGCTTCCTACGAGCAGTACTTC.

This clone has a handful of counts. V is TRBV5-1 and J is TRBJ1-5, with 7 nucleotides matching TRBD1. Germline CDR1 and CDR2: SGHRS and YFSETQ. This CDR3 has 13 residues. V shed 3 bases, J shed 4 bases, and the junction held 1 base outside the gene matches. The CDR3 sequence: CASSSTGNQPQHF. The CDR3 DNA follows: TGCGCCAGCAGCTCGACAGGGAATCAGCCCCAGCATTTT.

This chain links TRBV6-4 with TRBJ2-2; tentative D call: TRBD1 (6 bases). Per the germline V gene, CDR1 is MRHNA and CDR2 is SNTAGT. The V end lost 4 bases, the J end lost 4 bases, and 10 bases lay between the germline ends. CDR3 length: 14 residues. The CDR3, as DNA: TGTGCCAGCAGTGTAGAAGGGGGCACCGGGGAGCTGTTTTTT. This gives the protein CASSVEGGTGELFF.

The CDR3 reads CASSERLGTGNTIYF. The CDR3 nucleotides are TGTGCCAGCAGCGAGCGGTTGGGGACTGGAAACACCATATATTTT. The rearrangement links TRBV9 to TRBJ1-3, with D hard to call. CDR1 and CDR2 (germline): SGDLS, YYNGEE. The CDR3 consists of 15 residues. V dropped 3 bases and J dropped 2 bases, with 12 bases sitting between them.

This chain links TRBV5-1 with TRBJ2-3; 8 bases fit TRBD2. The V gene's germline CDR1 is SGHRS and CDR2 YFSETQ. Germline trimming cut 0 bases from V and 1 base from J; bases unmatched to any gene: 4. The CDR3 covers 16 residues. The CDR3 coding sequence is TGCGCCAGCAGCTTGGCCGGGGGGGACGGCACAGATACGCAGTATTTT. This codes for CASSLAGGDGTDTQYF.

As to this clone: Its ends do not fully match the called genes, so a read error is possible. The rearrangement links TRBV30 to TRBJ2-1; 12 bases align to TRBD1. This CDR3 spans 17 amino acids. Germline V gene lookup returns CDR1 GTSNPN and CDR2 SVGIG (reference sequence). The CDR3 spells CAWSGLPGQGASYEQLF. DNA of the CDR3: TGTGCCTGGAGTGGCCTTCCGGGACAGGGGGCGTCCTATGAGCAGCTCTTC.

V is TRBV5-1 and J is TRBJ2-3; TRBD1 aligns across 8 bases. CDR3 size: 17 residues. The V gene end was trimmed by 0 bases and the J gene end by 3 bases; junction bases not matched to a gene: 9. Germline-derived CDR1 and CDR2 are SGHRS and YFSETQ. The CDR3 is CASSLGAGGAITDTQYF. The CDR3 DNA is TGCGCCAGCAGCTTGGGCGCAGGGGGCGCGATTACAGATACGCAGTATTTT.

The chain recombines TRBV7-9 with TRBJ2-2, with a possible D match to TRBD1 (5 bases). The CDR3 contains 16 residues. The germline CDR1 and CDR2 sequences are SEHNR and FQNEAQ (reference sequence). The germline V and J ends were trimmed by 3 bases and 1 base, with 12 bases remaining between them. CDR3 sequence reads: CASSFGLTGNTGELFF. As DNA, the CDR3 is TGTGCCAGCAGCTTCGGTTTAACAGGGAACACCGGGGAGCTGTTTTTT.

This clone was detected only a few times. CDR3 in DNA: TGTGCCAGCAGCCCGACTAGCGGGGATTACAATGAGCAGTTCTTC. It is translated as CASSPTSGDYNEQFF. The V gene is TRBV7-6, the J gene TRBJ2-1; TRBD2 agrees at 11 bases. Per the germline V gene, CDR1 is SGHVS and CDR2 is FNYEAQ. Trimming at V came to 5 bases and at J to 4 bases, leaving 4 bases not matched to a gene. This CDR3 comprises 15 residues.

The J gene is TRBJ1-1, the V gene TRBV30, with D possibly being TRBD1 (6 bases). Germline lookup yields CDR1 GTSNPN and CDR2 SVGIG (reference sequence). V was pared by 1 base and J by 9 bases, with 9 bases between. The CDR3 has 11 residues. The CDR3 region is CAWSDRDQAFF. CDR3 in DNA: TGTGCCTGGAGTGACAGGGACCAAGCTTTCTTT.